One and the same sample provided the 7 T cell receptor beta chains below, sequenced in a study of blood T cell repertoires in COVID-19. Sequencing used immunoSEQ multiplex PCR; TCRdb keeps in-frame clones, though not all of them. The sample has 120,000 to 150,000 clones; over 75% are singletons. The sequenced sample was peripheral blood. The origin of the receptors is a man in his late teens or twenties with COVID-19, enrolled during active disease.

The chain links TRBV7-2 to TRBJ2-7, with 14 nucleotides matching TRBD2. V shed 6 bases, J shed 5 bases, and the junction held 9 bases outside the gene matches. CDR1 is SGHTA and CDR2 is FQGNSA in the germline V gene. This CDR3 is 16 amino acids long. The CDR3 is CASRLGTSGSFDEQYF. CDR3 DNA: TGTGCCAGCAGACTCGGGACTAGCGGGAGCTTCGACGAGCAGTACTTC.

The chain joins TRBV27 to TRBJ1-5, with D unclear. This CDR3 has 19 amino acids. V was clipped by 0 bases and J by 1 base, with 19 bases between them. Germline CDR1 is MNHEY and CDR2 is SMNVEV (reference sequence). CDR3 in amino acids: CASSLSGLQAGISNQPQHF. The CDR3 DNA follows: TGTGCCAGCAGTTTATCGGGTCTTCAGGCGGGGATCAGCAATCAGCCCCAGCATTTT.

CDR3 region: CASSLGVSYEQYF. The CDR3 nucleotides are TGTGCCAGCAGCTTAGGAGTCTCCTACGAGCAGTACTTC. The chain joins TRBV11-2 to TRBJ2-7, with D uncertain. This CDR3 has 13 amino acids. V was cut by 1 base and J by 0 bases, with 4 bases left in between. CDR1 and CDR2 from the germline V gene are SGHAT and FQNNGV. Based on the CDR3 plus reference TRBV11-2 and TRBJ2-7, the full variable domain is EAGVAQSPRYKIIEKRQSVAFWCNPISGHATLYWYQQILGQGPKLLIQFQNNGVVDDSQLPKDRFSAERLKGVDSTLKIQPAKLEDSAVYLCASSLGVSYEQYFGPGTRLTVT.

As DNA, the CDR3 is TGTGCCAGCAGCGTAGATGGGGGCTCGGTTGAAGCTTTCTTT. Translated, it gives CASSVDGGSVEAFF. The chain joins TRBV9 to TRBJ1-1; a weak D match, TRBD1 (6 bases). Germline CDR1 is SGDLS and CDR2 is YYNGEE. V lost 0 bases and J 7 bases, leaving 13 bases between the germline ends. This CDR3 contains 14 residues.

As DNA, the CDR3 is TGTGCCAGCAGCTCCCCCCGCGGGAGGGCTTCCGAGCAGTACTTC. Amino acid sequence: CASSSPRGRASEQYF. V gene TRBV11-2 combines with J gene TRBJ2-7, with 9 nucleotides matching TRBD2. Germline CDR1 SGHAT, CDR2 FQNNGV. V trimming: 4 bases; J trimming: 6 bases; junction bases outside the gene matches: 10. This CDR3 is 15 amino acids long.

The chain links TRBV28 to TRBJ1-2; D perhaps matches TRBD1 (6 bases). The CDR3 loop spans 15 amino acids. CDR1 MDHEN and CDR2 SYDVKM come from the germline V gene. The V end lost 4 bases, the J end lost 0 bases, and 12 bases lay between the germline ends. The CDR3 spells CASSSSRGSNYGYTF. For the CDR3, the DNA is TGTGCCAGCAGTTCATCCAGGGGTTCTAACTATGGCTACACCTTC.

The gene calls are TRBV19 and TRBJ2-4, with 7 positions matching TRBD1. Trimming at V came to 8 bases and at J to 6 bases, leaving 4 bases not matched to a gene. CDR1 is LNHDA, CDR2 SQIVND, per germline (reference sequence). This CDR3 is 12 amino acids long. This CDR3 is CASENRGNIQYF. As DNA, the CDR3 is TGTGCCAGTGAAAACAGGGGAAACATTCAGTACTTC. Based on the CDR3 plus reference TRBV19 and TRBJ2-4, the full variable domain is DGGITQSPKYLFRKEGQNVTLSCEQNLNHDAMYWYRQDPGQGLRLIYYSQIVNDFQKGDIAEGYSVSREKKESFPLTVTSAQKNPTAFYLCASENRGNIQYFGAGTRLSVL.